The next 7 T cell receptor beta chains were all read from a single sample in a study of cytomegalovirus exposure and HLA in healthy donors. The primer mix had 60 Vbeta and 13 Jbeta primers. The method was immunoSEQ multiplex PCR; TCRdb's version includes in-frame clones alone and lacks a portion of them. The data contain approximately 180,000 clones, about four fifths of them singletons. Specimen: PBMCs. The receptor source for this set is a woman in her thirties or forties in good health and CMV-seronegative.

CDR3 loop: CASLREINQPQHF. CDR3 DNA: TGTGCCAGTCTCCGGGAAATCAATCAGCCCCAGCATTTT. The rearrangement joins TRBV27 to TRBJ1-5; D remains ambiguous. This CDR3 has 13 amino acids. Trimming took 9 bases from V and 3 from J, leaving 12 bases between them. From germline, CDR1 is MNHEY and CDR2 SMNVEV (reference sequence).

The chain joins TRBV19 to TRBJ2-5; a possible D gene is TRBD2 (5 bases). CDR1 and CDR2 from the germline V gene are LNHDA and SQIVND (reference sequence). V gave up 3 bases and J gave up 1 base, with 15 bases separating them. The CDR3 is 16 amino acids. The CDR3 nucleotides read TGTGCCAGTAGTATTCGGGGAAGTGAGACCCAAGAGACCCAGTACTTC. Translating it yields CASSIRGSETQETQYF.

The CDR3 DNA reads TGTGCCAGCAGCTTAGGTGGGACAGGATCCTACAATGAGCAGTTCTTC. It is translated as CASSLGGTGSYNEQFF. The genes are TRBV11-3 and TRBJ2-1, with 8 bases identical to TRBD1. This CDR3 is 16 amino acids long. CDR1 and CDR2 from the germline V gene are SGHNT and YENEEA. The J segment lost 1 base and the V segment lost 1 base, leaving 3 bases of the junction unmatched.

The rearrangement joins TRBV19 to TRBJ2-2; the D gene is possibly TRBD2 (6 bases). V was trimmed by 3 bases and J by 4 bases, leaving 12 bases between them. Germline CDR1 and CDR2: LNHDA and SQIVND (reference sequence). This CDR3 has 15 residues. The CDR3 DNA reads as TGTGCCAGTAGTATCTCGGGGGTGGGCACCGGGGAGCTGTTTTTT. It translates to CASSISGVGTGELFF.

This sequence joins TRBV5-4 and TRBJ2-3, with 13 bases matching TRBD2. CDR1 is SGHNT, CDR2 YYREEE, per germline (reference sequence). The CDR3 contains 16 residues. With 4 bases clipped from V and 3 bases from J, the junction kept 5 bases outside the gene matches. The CDR3 DNA reads as TGTGCCAGCAGCAAACTAGCGGGAGGGCGTACAGATACGCAGTATTTT. Amino acid sequence: CASSKLAGGRTDTQYF.

This chain links TRBV19 with TRBJ1-4, with 7 bases fitting TRBD1. The CDR3 totals 15 residues. Germline V CDR1 and CDR2: LNHDA, SQIVND (reference sequence). Germline trimming cut 4 bases from V and 8 bases from J; bases unmatched to any gene: 10. The CDR3 DNA follows: TGTGCCAGTAGTACCTCACAGGGGCAAGGGGAAAAACTGTTTTTT. Residues: CASSTSQGQGEKLFF. Full variable domain (remainder filled in from reference TRBV19 and TRBJ1-4): DGGITQSPKYLFRKEGQNVTLSCEQNLNHDAMYWYRQDPGQGLRLIYYSQIVNDFQKGDIAEGYSVSREKKESFPLTVTSAQKNPTAFYLCASSTSQGQGEKLFFGSGTQLSVL.

The chain combines TRBV5-1 with TRBJ1-2, with TRBD1 matching over 7 bases. CDR3 length equals 15 residues. J was trimmed by 2 bases and V by 0 bases; bases with no gene match: 4. The germline V gene has CDR1 SGHRS and CDR2 YFSETQ. Here the CDR3 DNA reads TGCGCCAGCAGCTTGGATGGAGGGGGCAACTATGGCTACACCTTC. Translation gives CASSLDGGGNYGYTF. The full variable domain, its missing parts supplied by reference TRBV5-1 and TRBJ1-2, is KAGVTQTPRYLIKTRGQQVTLSCSPISGHRSVSWYQQTPGQGLQFLFEYFSETQRNKGNFPGRFSGRQFSNSRSEMNVSTLELGDSALYLCASSLDGGGNYGYTFGSGTRLTVV.